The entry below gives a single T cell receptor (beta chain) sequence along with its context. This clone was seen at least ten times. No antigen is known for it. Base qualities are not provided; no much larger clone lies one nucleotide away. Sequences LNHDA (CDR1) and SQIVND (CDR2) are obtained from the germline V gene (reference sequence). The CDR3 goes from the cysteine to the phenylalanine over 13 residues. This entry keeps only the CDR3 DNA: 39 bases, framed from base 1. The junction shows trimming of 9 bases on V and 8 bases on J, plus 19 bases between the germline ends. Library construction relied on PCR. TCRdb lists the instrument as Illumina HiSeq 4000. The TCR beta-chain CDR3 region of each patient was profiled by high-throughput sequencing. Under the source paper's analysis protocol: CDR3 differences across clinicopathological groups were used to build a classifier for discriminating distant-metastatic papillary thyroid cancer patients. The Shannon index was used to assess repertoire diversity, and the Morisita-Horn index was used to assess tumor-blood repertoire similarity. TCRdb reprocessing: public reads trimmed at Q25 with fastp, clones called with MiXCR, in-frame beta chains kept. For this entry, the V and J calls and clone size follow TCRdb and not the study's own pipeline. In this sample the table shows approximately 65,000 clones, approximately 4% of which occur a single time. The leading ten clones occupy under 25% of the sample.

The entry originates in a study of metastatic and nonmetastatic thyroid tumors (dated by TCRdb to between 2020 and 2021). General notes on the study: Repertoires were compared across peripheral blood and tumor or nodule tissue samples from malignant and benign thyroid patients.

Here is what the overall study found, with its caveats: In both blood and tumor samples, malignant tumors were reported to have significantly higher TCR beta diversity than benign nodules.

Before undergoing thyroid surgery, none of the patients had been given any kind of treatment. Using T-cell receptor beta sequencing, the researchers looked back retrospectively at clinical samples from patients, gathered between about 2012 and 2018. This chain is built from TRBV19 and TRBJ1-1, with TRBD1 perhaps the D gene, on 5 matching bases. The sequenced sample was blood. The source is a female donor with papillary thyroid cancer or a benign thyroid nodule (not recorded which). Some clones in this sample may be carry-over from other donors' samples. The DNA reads TGTGCCAGCCAGGGACGGGACTACAAAGAAGCTTTCTTT. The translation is CASQGRDYKEAFF.